The clone carrying this T cell receptor (beta chain) was observed a handful of times. Its antigen is not identified. This sample was taken from a study of CD8 T cells in ankylosing spondylitis. Making the TCR beta libraries involved quantitative 5'-RACE with molecular barcodes. TCRdb processed the 5' RACE reads anew with MiXCR; each CDR3 protein has one entry. The data show some 140,000 distinct CDR3 sequences, approximately 8.4% seen once. The CDR3 has 15 amino acids. Germline loops: CDR1 SGHTA, CDR2 FQGNSA. Trimming removed 2 bases from V and 1 base from J, with 11 bases in between. Study-level points and caveats: Matched ankylosing spondylitis synovial fluid reportedly contained a significantly enriched population of disease-linked clones. A motif of 7 to 9 highly homologous TCR beta variants was seen as apparently characteristic of ankylosing spondylitis blood. Peripheral blood samples showed relatively rare disease-linked clones, and these clones were CD8+.

V and J are TRBV7-2 and TRBJ2-5; TRBD1 might be the D (6 bases). Sequenced input: synovial fluid, either unsorted or a sorted T cell fraction (not recorded which). This TCR was sampled from a male donor with ankylosing spondylitis. The CDR3 loop is CASSLLPDSQETQYF. The CDR3 DNA sequence: TGTGCCAGCAGCTTATTACCGGACAGCCAAGAGACCCAGTACTTC.